Listed here are 19 T cell receptor beta chains from one sample, sequenced in a study of CD8 T cells in ankylosing spondylitis. TCRdb re-called the 5' RACE reads with MiXCR, one entry per CDR3 protein. The sample carries over 700,000 distinct CDR3 sequences, roughly 19% recorded once. Study-wide points: In ankylosing spondylitis blood, a motif of seven or eight highly homologous TCR beta variants appeared characteristic.

No cognate antigen is known for these TCRs. Sequencing input: blood, either unsorted or a sorted T cell fraction (not recorded which). These receptor sequences come from a male donor with ankylosing spondylitis.

This clonotype has only a few counts. V is TRBV9 and J is TRBJ2-7; D unresolved. Germline V gives CDR1 SGDLS, CDR2 YYNGEE. The CDR3 consists of 13 residues. Deletions cut 0 bases from V and 3 bases from J, with 7 bases between. CDR3 in amino acids: CASSVDSGYEQYF. CDR3 bases: TGTGCCAGCAGCGTAGACTCGGGCTACGAGCAGTACTTC. The full variable domain, in which reference TRBV9 and TRBJ2-7 provide the parts outside the CDR3, is DSGVTQTPKHLITATGQRVTLRCSPRSGDLSVYWYQQSLDQGLQFLIQYYNGEERAKGNILERFSAQQFPDLHSELNLSSLELGDSALYFCASSVDSGYEQYFGPGTRLTVT.

Only one count was recorded for this clonotype. The rearrangement joins TRBV4-1 to TRBJ2-5; 12 bases match TRBD2. The CDR3 covers 17 residues. The V segment lost 0 bases and the J segment 2 bases; nucleotides outside the gene matches: 4. The germline gives CDR1 MGHRA, CDR2 YSYEKL. The chain's CDR3 is CASSQEELAGGQETQYF. The CDR3, as DNA: TGCGCCAGCAGCCAAGAGGAACTAGCGGGGGGACAAGAGACCCAGTACTTC.

The DNA for the CDR3 is TGTGCCAGCAGCCTTACTAGAGCCTACGAGCAGTACTTC. Protein: CASSLTRAYEQYF. The chain uses TRBV7-9 and TRBJ2-7; D perhaps matches TRBD2 (5 bases). The CDR3 consists of 13 residues. V dropped 5 bases and J dropped 2 bases, with 10 bases sitting between them. Germline V gene lookup returns CDR1 SEHNR and CDR2 FQNEAQ (reference sequence).

There are a few counts of this clonotype. The J gene is TRBJ1-2, the V gene TRBV7-8, with TRBD1 matching 7 bases. CDR1 is SGHVS and CDR2 is FQNEAQ in the germline V gene. This CDR3 contains 19 residues. V dropped 4 bases and J dropped 5; count of bases not matched to a gene: 22. The CDR3 region has the DNA TGTGCCAGCAGCTCCCACCTGACCAACCCGGGACAGCATGTATATGGCTACACCTTC. This translates into CASSSHLTNPGQHVYGYTF.

The chain is built from TRBV15 and TRBJ2-3, with 8 bases that match TRBD2. The CDR3 covers 13 residues. V shed 3 bases, J shed 6 bases, and the junction held 2 bases outside the gene matches. CDR1 is LNHNV, CDR2 YYDKDF, per germline (reference sequence). This CDR3 reads CATSRTSADTQYF. In nucleotides, the CDR3 is TGTGCCACCAGCAGGACTAGCGCGGATACGCAGTATTTT.

The gene calls are TRBV27 and TRBJ2-7; the match to TRBD1 covers 9 bases. J was trimmed by 6 bases and V by 6 bases; bases with no gene match: 9. Germline values: CDR1 MNHEY, CDR2 SMNVEV (reference sequence). The CDR3 consists of 14 residues. This CDR3 is CASSPGQGMGEQYF. CDR3 in DNA: TGTGCCAGCAGCCCGGGACAGGGAATGGGCGAGCAGTACTTC.

This clonotype turned up a few times. The CDR3 protein is CASSQPQGVYTEAFF. Written as DNA, the CDR3 is TGCGCCAGCAGCCAGCCACAGGGTGTATACACTGAAGCTTTCTTT. V is TRBV4-1 and J is TRBJ1-1, with a possible D match to TRBD1 (6 bases). CDR1 and CDR2 (germline): MGHRA, YSYEKL. V lost 3 bases to trimming and J lost 3 bases, with 14 bases between them. There are 15 residues in the CDR3.

This clonotype was seen a handful of times. The chain couples TRBV5-6 to TRBJ1-4, with D unclear. This CDR3 comprises 13 residues. In germline, CDR1 is SGHDT, CDR2 YYEEEE. Trimming left V 6 bases short and J 5 bases short, with 11 bases between. The CDR3 reads CASTLMGNEKLFF. Here the CDR3 DNA reads TGTGCCAGCACCCTGATGGGGAATGAAAAACTGTTTTTT.

This CDR3 reads CASSLWAGSQDEQYF. For the CDR3, the DNA is TGTGCCAGCAGTTTATGGGCAGGGAGCCAGGACGAGCAGTACTTC. The rearrangement links TRBV28 to TRBJ2-7; tentatively, D is TRBD1 or TRBD2 (5 bases each). This CDR3 has 15 amino acids. The germline gives CDR1 MDHEN, CDR2 SYDVKM. Trimming took 0 bases from V and 5 from J, leaving 14 bases between them.

The chain employs TRBV9 and TRBJ2-1; D is uncertain. CDR1 SGDLS and CDR2 YYNGEE come from the germline V gene. The CDR3 is 15 amino acids. V gave up 4 bases and J gave up 7 bases, with 18 bases separating them. CDR3 coding DNA: TGTGCCAGCAGCCCGCTGCGTATAGCCAAGAATGAGCAGTTCTTC. Translating it yields CASSPLRIAKNEQFF.

This clonotype came up a few times. The rearrangement joins TRBV20-1 to TRBJ1-2; 9 bases are shared with TRBD1. The V segment lost 3 bases and the J segment 6 bases; nucleotides outside the gene matches: 14. There are 16 residues in the CDR3. Looked up from germline, CDR1 is DFQATT and CDR2 is SNEGSKA (reference sequence). This CDR3 is CSARPNPGQGFNGYTF. In DNA, the CDR3 is TGCAGTGCTAGGCCGAATCCGGGACAGGGATTCAATGGCTACACCTTC.

This clonotype came up a few times. This chain connects TRBV12-3 or TRBV12-4 to TRBJ1-1; D possibly corresponds to TRBD1 (5 bases). The CDR3 length is 14 residues. The V and J ends lost 6 bases and 2 bases respectively, with 13 bases between them. CDR3 sequence (DNA): TGTGCCAGCAGGGGACGGGGGGATAACACTGAAGCTTTCTTT. It specifies CASRGRGDNTEAFF.

This rearrangement joins TRBV6-5 to TRBJ1-5; no firm D call. Germline-derived CDR1 and CDR2 are MNHEY and SVGAGI. CDR3 size: 17 residues. The V end lost 0 bases, the J end lost 0 bases, and 12 bases lay between the germline ends. The CDR3 sequence is CASSYSRTAGSNQPQHF. In DNA form, the CDR3 reads TGTGCCAGCAGTTACTCGAGGACTGCTGGTAGCAATCAGCCCCAGCATTTT.

The rearrangement joins TRBV30 to TRBJ2-2; no firm D call. V gave up 2 bases and J gave up 1 base, with 8 bases separating them. Germline assignment: CDR1 GTSNPN and CDR2 SVGIG (reference sequence). The CDR3 is 14 amino acids. The CDR3 spells CAWSWGQNTGELFF. DNA for the CDR3: TGTGCCTGGAGTTGGGGTCAGAACACCGGGGAGCTGTTTTTT.

This clonotype was counted ten times or more. The CDR3 region is CASSLMRELGELFF. CDR3 nucleotide sequence: TGCGCCAGCAGCTTGATGAGGGAACTCGGGGAGCTGTTTTTT. The chain links TRBV5-1 to TRBJ2-2; tentatively, D is TRBD2 (5 bases). V was clipped by 1 base and J by 7 bases, with 11 bases between them. The CDR3 is 14 amino acids. Germline assignment: CDR1 SGHRS and CDR2 YFSETQ.

The rearrangement joins TRBV5-1 to TRBJ1-4; maybe TRBD1 (5 bases). V was pared by 3 bases and J by 0 bases, with 12 bases between. Germline CDR1 SGHRS, CDR2 YFSETQ. CDR3 size: 16 residues. The chain's CDR3 is CASSWGSGSTNEKLFF. CDR3 DNA: TGCGCCAGCAGCTGGGGGTCTGGATCAACTAATGAAAAACTGTTTTTT.

This clonotype turned up a few times. The chain couples TRBV5-1 to TRBJ2-1, with a tentative D call TRBD2 (5 bases). The CDR3 is 16 amino acids. V gave up 0 bases and J gave up 4 bases, with 14 bases separating them. In germline, CDR1 is SGHRS, CDR2 YFSETQ. CDR3 protein: CASSLGAGPEYNEQFF. In DNA, the CDR3 is TGCGCCAGCAGCTTGGGTGCGGGTCCTGAGTACAATGAGCAGTTCTTC. The complete variable domain, with remaining parts taken from reference TRBV5-1 and TRBJ2-1, reads KAGVTQTPRYLIKTRGQQVTLSCSPISGHRSVSWYQQTPGQGLQFLFEYFSETQRNKGNFPGRFSGRQFSNSRSEMNVSTLELGDSALYLCASSLGAGPEYNEQFFGPGTRLTVL.

The table lists this clonotype with a few counts. CDR3 bases: TGTGCCAGCCGAAGCGTGGGAGGGACCTACGAGCAGTACTTC. Protein sequence: CASRSVGGTYEQYF. The chain carries TRBV2 and TRBJ2-7, with 7 bases matching TRBD2. CDR3 length equals 14 residues. V lost 8 bases, J lost 2 bases, and 9 bases stayed unmatched. The V gene's germline CDR1 is SNHLY and CDR2 FYNNEI.

V is TRBV20-1 and J is TRBJ1-5; D possibly corresponds to TRBD1 (5 bases). V lost 1 base and J 2 bases, leaving 12 bases between the germline ends. The CDR3 consists of 15 residues. Germline values: CDR1 DFQATT, CDR2 SNEGSKA (reference sequence). In DNA form, the CDR3 reads TGCAGTGCTAGAGTGGAGGGGTCGGGCAATCAGCCCCAGCATTTT. It codes for CSARVEGSGNQPQHF.